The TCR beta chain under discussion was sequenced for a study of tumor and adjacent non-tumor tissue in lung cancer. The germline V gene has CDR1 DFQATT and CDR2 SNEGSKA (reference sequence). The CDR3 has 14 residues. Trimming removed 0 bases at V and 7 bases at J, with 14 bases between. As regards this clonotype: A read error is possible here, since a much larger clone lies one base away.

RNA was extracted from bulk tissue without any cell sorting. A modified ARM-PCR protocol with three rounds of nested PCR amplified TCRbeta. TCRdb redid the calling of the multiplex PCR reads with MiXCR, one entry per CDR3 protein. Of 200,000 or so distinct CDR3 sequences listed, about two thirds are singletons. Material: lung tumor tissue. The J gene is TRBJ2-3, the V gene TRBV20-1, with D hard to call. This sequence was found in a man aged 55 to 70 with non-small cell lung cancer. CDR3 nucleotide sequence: TGCAGTGCTAGAGATCGCCCAGTCGCATATACGCAGTATTTT. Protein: CSARDRPVAYTQYF.